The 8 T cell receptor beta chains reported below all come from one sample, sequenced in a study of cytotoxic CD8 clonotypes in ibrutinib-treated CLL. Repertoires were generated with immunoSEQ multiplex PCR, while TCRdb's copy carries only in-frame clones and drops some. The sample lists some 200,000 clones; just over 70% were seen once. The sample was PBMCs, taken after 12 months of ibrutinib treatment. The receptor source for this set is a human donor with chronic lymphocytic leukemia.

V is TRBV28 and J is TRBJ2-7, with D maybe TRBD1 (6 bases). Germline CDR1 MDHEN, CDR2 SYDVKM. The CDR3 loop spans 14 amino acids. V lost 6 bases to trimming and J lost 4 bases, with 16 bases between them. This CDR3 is CASSPDHRVYEQYF. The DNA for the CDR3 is TGTGCCAGCAGCCCCGACCACAGGGTTTACGAGCAGTACTTC.

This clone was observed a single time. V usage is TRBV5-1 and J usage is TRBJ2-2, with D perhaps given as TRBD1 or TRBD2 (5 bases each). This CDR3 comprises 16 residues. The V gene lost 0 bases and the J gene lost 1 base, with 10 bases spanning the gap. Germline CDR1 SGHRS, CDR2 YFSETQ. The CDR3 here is CASSLEGRVNTGELFF. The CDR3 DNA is TGCGCCAGCAGCTTGGAGGGGCGGGTGAACACCGGGGAGCTGTTTTTT.

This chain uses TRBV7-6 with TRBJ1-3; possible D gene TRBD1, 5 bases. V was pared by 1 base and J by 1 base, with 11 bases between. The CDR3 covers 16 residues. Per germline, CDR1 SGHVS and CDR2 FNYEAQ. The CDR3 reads CASSLGGGRSGNTIYF. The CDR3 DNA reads TGTGCCAGCAGCTTAGGCGGGGGAAGATCTGGAAACACCATATATTTT.

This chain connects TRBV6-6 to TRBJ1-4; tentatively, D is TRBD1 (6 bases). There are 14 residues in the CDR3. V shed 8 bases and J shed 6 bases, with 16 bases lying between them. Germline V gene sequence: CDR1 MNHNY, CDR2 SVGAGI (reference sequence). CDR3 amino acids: CASWDGGVYEKLFF. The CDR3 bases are TGTGCCAGCTGGGACGGGGGCGTTTATGAAAAACTGTTTTTT.

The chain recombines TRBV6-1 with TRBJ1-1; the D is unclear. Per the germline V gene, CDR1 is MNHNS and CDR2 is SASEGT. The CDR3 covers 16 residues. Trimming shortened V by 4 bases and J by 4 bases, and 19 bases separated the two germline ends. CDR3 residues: CASSAGWMGIGTEAFF. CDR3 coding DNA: TGTGCCAGCAGTGCGGGGTGGATGGGGATCGGCACTGAAGCTTTCTTT.

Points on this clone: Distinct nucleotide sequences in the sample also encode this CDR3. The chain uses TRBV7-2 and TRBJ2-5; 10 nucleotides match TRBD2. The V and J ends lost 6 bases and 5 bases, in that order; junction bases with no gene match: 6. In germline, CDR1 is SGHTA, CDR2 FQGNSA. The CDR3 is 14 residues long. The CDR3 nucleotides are TGTGCCAGCAGTCTAGCGGGAGCCGCGGAGACCCAGTACTTC. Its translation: CASSLAGAAETQYF.

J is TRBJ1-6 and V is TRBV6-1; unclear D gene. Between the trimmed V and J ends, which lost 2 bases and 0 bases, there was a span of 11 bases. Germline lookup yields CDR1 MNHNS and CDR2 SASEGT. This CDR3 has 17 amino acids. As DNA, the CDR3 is TGTGCCAGCAGTGAACTTGGCAGATTCTCCTATAATTCACCCCTCCACTTT. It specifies CASSELGRFSYNSPLHF.

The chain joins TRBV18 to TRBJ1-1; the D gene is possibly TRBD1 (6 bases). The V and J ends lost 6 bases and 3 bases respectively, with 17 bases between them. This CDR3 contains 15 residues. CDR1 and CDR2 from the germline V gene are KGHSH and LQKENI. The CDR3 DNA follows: TGTGCCAGCTCCCTTACAGGGAATCAGGACACTGAAGCTTTCTTT. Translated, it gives CASSLTGNQDTEAFF.